These 27 T cell receptor beta chains were all obtained from the same sample, sequenced in a study of T-cell reconstitution after alpha-beta-depleted transplantation in children. Unique molecular identifiers were incorporated when the TCRbeta library was constructed. TCRdb passed the PCR reads through MiXCR, listing each CDR3 protein once. Of about 980,000 distinct CDR3 sequences listed, about 29% are singletons. Source: PBMCs, mostly from graft donor cells, taken 360 days after TCRalphabeta/CD19-depleted stem cell transplant. These receptors were obtained from a boy younger than two who had a stem cell transplant for SCID, so the T cells may come from the graft donor.

This clonotype was observed a few times. This chain connects TRBV10-3 to TRBJ2-2; TRBD1 aligns across 7 bases. V lost 7 bases to trimming and J lost 2 bases; unmatched junction nucleotides: 7. The V gene's germline CDR1 is ENHRY and CDR2 SYGVKD. The CDR3 loop spans 15 amino acids. The CDR3 region has the DNA TGTGCCATCAAGGGACGGGACAGAAACACCGGGGAGCTGTTTTTT. It specifies CAIKGRDRNTGELFF.

The chain joins TRBV20-1 to TRBJ2-5; 7 nucleotides match TRBD2. Trimming removed 3 bases from V and 5 bases from J; junction bases left unmatched: 12. The length of the CDR3 is 15 residues. CDR1 and CDR2 (germline): DFQATT, SNEGSKA (reference sequence). This chain's CDR3 is CSASLRGGGEETQYF. The CDR3 bases are TGCAGTGCTAGCCTCCGGGGCGGGGGAGAGGAGACCCAGTACTTC.

The genes are TRBV18 and TRBJ2-7; 9 nucleotides align to TRBD2. The length of the CDR3 is 15 residues. CDR1 KGHSH and CDR2 LQKENI come from the germline V gene. Trimming removed 0 bases from V and 4 bases from J; junction bases left unmatched: 4. The CDR3 sequence: CASSPPVSGGYEQYF. CDR3 DNA: TGTGCCAGCTCACCACCCGTTAGCGGGGGTTACGAGCAGTACTTC.

The gene calls are TRBV7-8 and TRBJ1-6; TRBD1 might be the D (5 bases). The germline V and J ends were trimmed by 2 bases and 3 bases, with 11 bases remaining between them. The CDR3 consists of 16 residues. Germline loops: CDR1 SGHVS, CDR2 FQNEAQ. The CDR3 protein is CASSLRGSLYNSPLHF. The CDR3 bases are TGTGCCAGCAGCTTAAGGGGCAGCCTCTATAATTCACCCCTCCACTTT.

The DNA for the CDR3 is TGTGCCGAACTCCAGGGGACTGAAGCTTTCTTT. Amino acids: CAELQGTEAFF. The chain recombines TRBV7-9 with TRBJ1-1; D might be TRBD1 (6 bases). The CDR3 is 11 residues long. V gave up 11 bases and J gave up 5 bases, with 12 bases separating them. Germline CDR1 and CDR2: SEHNR and FQNEAQ (reference sequence).

This chain joins TRBV5-1 and TRBJ2-7; tentative D call: TRBD2 (6 bases). CDR1 is SGHRS, CDR2 YFSETQ, per germline. The V end was cut by 1 base, the J end by 0 bases, with 11 bases between. This CDR3 has 15 amino acids. The CDR3 DNA reads as TGCGCCAGCAGCTTGATGGGGGGTACCTCCTACGAGCAGTACTTC. This encodes CASSLMGGTSYEQYF.

The V call is TRBV4-3, the J call TRBJ2-2; 13 bases match TRBD2. V was pared by 5 bases and J by 6 bases, with 6 bases of the junction left unmatched. Germline assignment: CDR1 LGHNA and CDR2 YSLEER. The CDR3 is 16 residues long. The CDR3 loop is CASSTSGGAISGELFF. The CDR3 DNA reads as TGCGCCAGCAGCACTAGCGGGGGGGCGATATCCGGGGAGCTGTTTTTT.

V usage is TRBV24-1 and J usage is TRBJ1-4; no reliable D call. Germline V CDR1 and CDR2: KGHDR, SFDVKD. This CDR3 contains 15 residues. Trimming cost V 1 base and J 8 bases, with 13 bases left between them. Here the CDR3 reads CATSDFGGRREKLFF. CDR3 DNA: TGTGCCACCAGTGATTTTGGCGGGCGACGGGAAAAACTGTTTTTT.

This clonotype was counted a few times. Germline and junction disagree at one end, which may indicate a read error. This rearrangement joins TRBV10-3 to TRBJ2-2, with 10 bases matching TRBD1. The CDR3 runs 15 residues. Germline values: CDR1 ENHRY, CDR2 SYGVKD. CDR3 nucleotides: TGTGCCATCAGCTCGGGACAGGGGAACGCCGGGGAGCTGTTTTTT. Residues: CAISSGQGNAGELFF.

In its sample, this clonotype was seen a few times. The rearrangement uses TRBV27 and TRBJ1-5; D possibly corresponds to TRBD1 (5 bases). Germline loops: CDR1 MNHEY, CDR2 SMNVEV (reference sequence). The CDR3 sequence is 16 residues long. The germline V and J ends were trimmed by 1 base and 2 bases, with 12 bases remaining between them. The CDR3, as DNA: TGTGCCAGCAGTTTATACATGGGGGAGCGCAATCAGCCCCAGCATTTT. Translating gives CASSLYMGERNQPQHF.

Regarding this clonotype: This could be a read error, since a much larger clone is one nucleotide away. The rearrangement joins TRBV12-3 or TRBV12-4 to TRBJ2-7; D uncertain. This CDR3 has 12 amino acids. The CDR3 loop reads CASSLEAYEQYF. The CDR3 nucleotides read TGTGCCAGCAGCTTAGAGGCCTACGAGCAGTACTTC.

There are many counts of this clonotype. V and J are TRBV5-1 and TRBJ2-3, with 10 bases lining up with TRBD2. After removal of 2 bases from V and 2 bases from J, the junction contained 2 bases not matched to a gene. Germline CDR1 is SGHRS and CDR2 is YFSETQ. The CDR3 has 15 residues. The CDR3 region has the DNA TGCGCCAGCAGCTTACTAGCGGGGTCCACAGATACGCAGTATTTT. Translation gives CASSLLAGSTDTQYF.

This clonotype was observed a handful of times. The V call is TRBV12-3 or TRBV12-4, the J call TRBJ1-5; D is unresolved. The length of the CDR3 is 13 residues. Trimming left V 11 bases short and J 3 bases short, with 14 bases between. The CDR3 coding sequence is TGTGCCGGTACATCCGGGGTCAATCAGCCCCAGCATTTT. Residues: CAGTSGVNQPQHF.

There are a few counts of this clonotype. The chain links TRBV5-6 to TRBJ2-1; TRBD1 aligns across 10 bases. Germline loops: CDR1 SGHDT, CDR2 YYEEEE. The V and J ends lost 4 bases and 2 bases, in that order; junction bases with no gene match: 12. The CDR3 has 18 residues. The CDR3 protein is CASSPQPGQGETYNEQFF. The DNA of the CDR3 is TGTGCCAGCAGCCCGCAACCCGGACAGGGGGAAACCTACAATGAGCAGTTCTTC.

This clonotype was seen only a few times. The chain recombines TRBV7-9 with TRBJ2-1; 7 bases align to TRBD2. The CDR3 is 16 amino acids. In germline, CDR1 is SEHNR, CDR2 FQNEAQ (reference sequence). V shed 5 bases, J shed 6 bases, and the junction held 13 bases outside the gene matches. The CDR3 nucleotides read TGTGCCAGCAGCCGGGGAGGGCTGAAAAAGTCCAATGAGCAGTTCTTC. Translation: CASSRGGLKKSNEQFF.

This clonotype occurred a few times. V is TRBV6-2 or TRBV6-3 and J is TRBJ1-6; 10 bases align to TRBD1. The CDR3 spans 16 residues. V trimming: 4 bases; J trimming: 9 bases; junction bases outside the gene matches: 9. The germline gives CDR1 MNHEY, CDR2 SVGEGT. The CDR3 DNA reads as TGTGCCAGCAGTTGGATGACAGGGGGCGCGGGTTCACCCCTCCACTTT. Amino acid sequence: CASSWMTGGAGSPLHF.

The rearrangement links TRBV15 to TRBJ2-7, with 11 bases that match TRBD1. The CDR3 is 18 residues long. The V gene end was trimmed by 0 bases and the J gene end by 0 bases; junction bases not matched to a gene: 7. Germline V CDR1 and CDR2: LNHNV, YYDKDF (reference sequence). CDR3 protein: CATSRDARDRGNSYEQYF. As DNA, the CDR3 is TGTGCCACCAGCAGAGATGCCCGGGACAGGGGGAACTCCTACGAGCAGTACTTC.

This clonotype was detected a few times. The CDR3 is CASSIAGLAGNTGELFF. The CDR3 region has the DNA TGTGCCAGCAGTATTGCAGGGCTAGCGGGGAACACCGGGGAGCTGTTTTTT. The chain combines TRBV28 with TRBJ2-2, with TRBD2 matching 8 bases. Germline-derived CDR1 and CDR2 are MDHEN and SYDVKM. Trimming cost V 5 bases and J 1 base; bases outside gene matches: 9. CDR3 length: 17 residues.

The chain's CDR3 is CASSMNHWVRETQYF. CDR3 bases: TGTGCCAGCAGCATGAACCACTGGGTTCGAGAGACCCAGTACTTC. The chain employs TRBV12-3 or TRBV12-4 and TRBJ2-5; D is unresolved. This CDR3 has 15 residues. The V gene lost 6 bases and the J gene lost 4 bases, with 18 bases spanning the gap.

A few counts support this clonotype. The CDR3 sequence: CASGTGGPGYNEQFF. As DNA, the CDR3 is TGTGCCAGCGGAACTGGGGGGCCTGGCTACAATGAGCAGTTCTTC. This rearrangement joins TRBV28 to TRBJ2-1; D assignment may be TRBD1 or TRBD2 (6 bases each). V dropped 8 bases and J dropped 3 bases, with 17 bases sitting between them. The CDR3 is made up of 15 amino acids. Germline-derived CDR1 and CDR2 are MDHEN and SYDVKM.

The rearrangement uses TRBV6-4 and TRBJ2-3, with a tentative D call TRBD2 (6 bases). CDR1 is MRHNA and CDR2 is SNTAGT in the germline V gene. The V end lost 5 bases, the J end lost 2 bases, and 26 bases lay between the germline ends. The CDR3 has 19 residues. The CDR3 sequence: CASSHGLAGMSLLTDTQYF. DNA of the CDR3: TGTGCCAGCAGTCACGGGTTGGCGGGGATGAGCCTCCTCACAGATACGCAGTATTTT.

This clonotype was picked up a small number of times. The chain employs TRBV4-3 and TRBJ2-3; possibly TRBD2 for D (6 bases). Germline CDR1 LGHNA, CDR2 YSLEER. The CDR3 runs 13 residues. Trimming took off 3 bases at V and 12 bases at J, with 16 bases between the two ends. This CDR3 is CASSQIPGLDQYF. CDR3 DNA sequence: TGCGCCAGCAGCCAGATACCGGGACTGGACCAGTATTTT.

The chain combines TRBV20-1 with TRBJ2-7, with D perhaps being TRBD1 or TRBD2 (6 bases each). Trimming shortened V by 6 bases and J by 3 bases, and 18 bases separated the two germline ends. CDR1 DFQATT and CDR2 SNEGSKA come from the germline V gene (reference sequence). The CDR3 is 14 residues long. The CDR3 loop is CSARRSGALYEQYF. The CDR3 coding sequence is TGCAGTGCCCGGCGGTCGGGGGCTCTCTACGAGCAGTACTTC.

This clonotype was detected a few times. The V and J genes are TRBV4-1 and TRBJ2-7; D perhaps matches TRBD1 (6 bases). Germline CDR1 reads MGHRA; CDR2 reads YSYEKL. Trimming removed 4 bases at V and 2 bases at J, with 18 bases between. The CDR3 loop spans 16 amino acids. CDR3 protein: CASSPPGTGIPYEQYF. The DNA for the CDR3 is TGCGCCAGCAGCCCCCCCGGAACAGGGATTCCCTACGAGCAGTACTTC.

This chain links TRBV29-1 with TRBJ1-1; D unclear. V lost 0 bases to trimming and J lost 3 bases, with 8 bases between them. The CDR3 sequence is 13 residues long. CDR1 is SQVTM and CDR2 is ANQGSEA in the germline V gene. The CDR3 protein is CSVEEGMHTEAFF. The CDR3 DNA is TGCAGCGTTGAAGAAGGGATGCACACTGAAGCTTTCTTT.

This clonotype was observed a handful of times. V and J are TRBV12-3 or TRBV12-4 and TRBJ2-1, with 8 nucleotides matching TRBD1. This CDR3 has 16 residues. With V trimmed by 6 bases and J by 4 bases, 11 bases remained unmatched. The CDR3 is CASRGSGQGLYNEQFF. The CDR3 nucleotides are TGTGCCAGCAGGGGGAGCGGACAGGGTCTTTACAATGAGCAGTTCTTC.

This clonotype turned up a few times. The V gene is TRBV5-1, the J gene TRBJ2-5; 15 bases are a match to TRBD2. CDR3 length: 19 amino acids. In germline, CDR1 is SGHRS, CDR2 YFSETQ. V lost 4 bases to trimming and J lost 0 bases; unmatched junction nucleotides: 10. CDR3 protein: CASSPRGLAGGPYQETQYF. DNA of the CDR3: TGCGCCAGCAGCCCCCGGGGACTAGCGGGGGGTCCGTACCAAGAGACCCAGTACTTC.